This T cell receptor beta chain was identified during a study of post-analysis software for immune sequencing data. On the study more broadly: Clinical courses comprised relapsing-remitting, secondary progressive and progressive-relapsing multiple sclerosis.

Built from TCR beta cDNA, the libraries had unique molecular identifiers in them. Between roughly 1 and 10 million T cells gave rise to some 520,000 cDNA molecules. Using its own MiXCR run on the PCR reads, TCRdb lists one record per CDR3 protein. The repertoire holds 820,000 or so distinct CDR3 sequences, with approximately 53% as singletons. Note on this clonotype: The antigen remains unidentified.

Points from the study as a whole: Included in a set of a few TRBV segments more frequent in patients than controls were TRBV5-6, TRBV5-1 and TRBV20-1. Pronounced co-clustering by F measure was evident among identically batched samples.

Germline V gene sequence: CDR1 SQVTM, CDR2 ANQGSEA. The CDR3 spans 14 residues. Trimming pared 2 bases from V and 4 bases from J, leaving 14 bases between. The sample consisted of blood. The gene calls are TRBV29-1 and TRBJ1-2; D gene ambiguous. The sequence came from a girl aged 10-17 years with multiple sclerosis. CDR3 sequence (DNA): TGCAGCGTTGAATTTGGGGAGACTGGCTATGGCTACACCTTC. It yields the protein CSVEFGETGYGYTF.